This entry lists 22 T cell receptor beta chains sequenced from one sample in a study of prognosis after radiotherapy for stage I lung cancer. Amplification of the TCR beta CDR3 (from genomic DNA) was done by two-round multiplex PCR. Every TRBV and TRBJ gene had its own specific primer in first-round PCR. TCRdb passed the multiplex PCR reads through MiXCR, listing each CDR3 protein once. In the table there are 30,000 to 40,000 distinct CDR3 sequences, around 35% of which are singletons. Sequences were derived from PBMCs, sampled before or after stereotactic body radiation therapy (not recorded which). These receptor sequences come from a donor over 45 with non-small cell lung cancer.

Ten or more counts support this clonotype. The V gene is TRBV11-2, the J gene TRBJ1-2, with D perhaps matching TRBD1 (6 bases). CDR3 size: 16 residues. The germline V and J ends were trimmed by 1 base and 0 bases, with 12 bases remaining between them. CDR1 SGHAT and CDR2 FQNNGV come from the germline V gene. The CDR3 region has the DNA TGTGCCAGCAGCTTAGGCCTAGGGGGATCTAACTATGGCTACACCTTC. Protein: CASSLGLGGSNYGYTF.

This clonotype has only a few counts. The CDR3 is CASSQERTGNTEAFF. CDR3 bases: TGCGCCAGCAGCCAAGAAAGGACGGGGAACACTGAAGCTTTCTTT. The chain is built from TRBV4-3 and TRBJ1-1; D gene uncertain. This CDR3 has 15 amino acids. The V gene's germline CDR1 is LGHNA and CDR2 YSLEER. V lost 0 bases and J lost 1, with 9 bases in between.

This clonotype came up many times. The V gene is TRBV2, the J gene TRBJ2-7; 12 nucleotides agree with TRBD1. J lost 4 bases, V lost 8 bases, and 9 bases had no gene match. The CDR3 totals 15 residues. The germline V gene encodes CDR1 SNHLY and CDR2 FYNNEI. The chain's CDR3 is CASGEGGQGAYEQYF. Here the CDR3 DNA reads TGTGCCAGCGGGGAGGGGGGACAGGGGGCTTACGAGCAGTACTTC.

This clonotype has just a few counts. It is likely a read error: a sequence one base away is far more abundant. V and J are TRBV6-4 and TRBJ2-1; D unclear. From germline, CDR1 is MRHNA and CDR2 SNTAGT. The CDR3 loop spans 15 amino acids. Trimming cost V 2 bases and J 2 bases, with 10 bases left between them. CDR3 sequence: CASSDIGATYNEQFF. The CDR3 DNA follows: TGTGCCAGCAGTGACATCGGAGCCACCTACAATGAGCAGTTCTTC.

Remarks on this clonotype: At one boundary the junction diverges from the germline segment, which might be a read error. The chain joins TRBV6-4 to TRBJ1-1; D gene ambiguous. This CDR3 is 14 amino acids long. From germline, CDR1 is MRHNA and CDR2 SNTAGT. CDR3 loop: CASSDSSRNTEVFF. For the CDR3, the DNA is TGTGCCAGCAGTGACTCATCCAGGAACACTGAAGTTTTCTTT.

This clonotype was recorded many times. The gene calls are TRBV10-3 and TRBJ2-7, with 7 bases that match TRBD2. This CDR3 comprises 13 residues. Germline V gene sequence: CDR1 ENHRY, CDR2 SYGVKD. Trimming removed 8 bases from V and 6 bases from J; junction bases left unmatched: 10. CDR3 region: CAIGGGRGGEQYF. The CDR3 DNA sequence: TGTGCCATCGGGGGGGGTAGGGGTGGCGAGCAGTACTTC.

This clonotype has a handful of counts. The chain is built from TRBV27 and TRBJ2-1; TRBD2 matches 10 bases. V trimming: 5 bases; J trimming: 10 bases; junction bases outside the gene matches: 11. Looked up from germline, CDR1 is MNHEY and CDR2 is SMNVEV (reference sequence). The CDR3 is 15 residues long. DNA for the CDR3: TGTGCCAGCAGTGGAATAGCGGGAGGCTCCGGAGAGCAGTTCTTC. Its protein product is CASSGIAGGSGEQFF.

The CDR3 bases are TGTGCCAGTAAGGGACCAAGCTCCTACGAGCAGTACTTC. Translation gives CASKGPSSYEQYF. V and J are TRBV7-2 and TRBJ2-7; D possibly uses TRBD1 or TRBD2 (5 bases each). The CDR3 runs 13 residues. CDR1 and CDR2 from the germline V gene are SGHTA and FQGNSA. Trimming took off 9 bases at V and 0 bases at J, with 12 bases between the two ends.

About this clonotype itself: Germline and junction disagree at one end, which may indicate a read error. This sequence joins TRBV5-1 and TRBJ2-2; D perhaps matches TRBD2 (5 bases). Looked up from germline, CDR1 is SGHRS and CDR2 is YFSETQ. The CDR3 loop spans 13 amino acids. The CDR3 sequence: CASSWTADGDLFF. The CDR3 DNA reads as TGCGCCAGCAGCTGGACGGCCGACGGGGATCTGTTTTTT.

This clonotype occurred many times. The CDR3 region is CASSASWTSGPQYF. The CDR3 DNA is TGTGCCAGCAGCGCCTCGTGGACTAGCGGGCCCCAGTACTTC. The chain recombines TRBV9 with TRBJ2-5; 11 nucleotides match TRBD2. CDR1 is SGDLS and CDR2 is YYNGEE in the germline V gene. V lost 3 bases and J lost 9; bases outside the gene matches: 7. This CDR3 has 14 amino acids.

In this sample, this clonotype turned up many times. CDR3 protein: CASSYRSGTGTTGNQPQHF. As DNA, the CDR3 is TGTGCCAGCAGTTACCGATCCGGGACAGGGACTACCGGAAATCAGCCCCAGCATTTT. The chain has TRBV6-9 and TRBJ1-5; 9 bases agree with TRBD1. Germline V lookup: CDR1 MNHGY, CDR2 SVAAGI. This CDR3 comprises 19 residues. The trim removed 3 bases at V and 4 bases at J, leaving 16 bases unmatched.

In its sample, this clonotype was seen a few times. Being one base from a much bigger clone, this may be a read error. This chain links TRBV9 with TRBJ2-2, with 10 nucleotides matching TRBD2. The V gene end was trimmed by 4 bases and the J gene end by 3 bases; junction bases not matched to a gene: 3. CDR1 is SGDLS and CDR2 is YYNGEE in the germline V gene. The CDR3 is 15 amino acids. The CDR3: CASSPGLAYTGELFF. The DNA for the CDR3 is TGTGCCAGCAGCCCGGGACTAGCGTACACCGGGGAGCTGTTTTTT.

This clonotype was detected many times. The rearrangement uses TRBV6-1 and TRBJ1-1; a possible D gene is TRBD1 (6 bases). This CDR3 comprises 15 residues. The ends were cut back, 5 bases at V and 4 bases at J, with 17 bases in the middle. From germline, CDR1 is MNHNS and CDR2 SASEGT. CDR3 DNA: TGTGCCAGCAGTAGAACCGGGACACCGGGCACTGAAGCTTTCTTT. Translation gives CASSRTGTPGTEAFF.

A note on this clonotype: A far larger clone differs by one base, so this is likely a read error. V is TRBV6-5 and J is TRBJ2-7; TRBD1 matches 8 bases. CDR3 length equals 16 residues. CDR1 and CDR2 from the germline V gene are MNHEY and SVGAGI. The CDR3 protein is CVSTASEDRAGYEQYF. CDR3 coding DNA: TGTGTCAGCACGGCATCCGAGGACAGGGCCGGCTACGAGCAGTACTTC.

This clonotype occurred many times. This chain links TRBV27 with TRBJ2-7; unclear D gene. Germline V gene lookup returns CDR1 MNHEY and CDR2 SMNVEV (reference sequence). The V gene lost 0 bases and the J gene lost 2 bases, with 14 bases spanning the gap. This CDR3 contains 16 residues. The CDR3 sequence is CASSLSQRTWAYEQYF. CDR3 sequence (DNA): TGTGCCAGCAGTTTATCCCAGCGAACCTGGGCCTACGAGCAGTACTTC.

Many counts were recorded for this clonotype. The chain joins TRBV5-4 to TRBJ2-6, with D possibly being TRBD1 (5 bases). This CDR3 has 17 residues. Trimming removed 1 base from V and 0 bases from J, with 11 bases in between. Germline-derived CDR1 and CDR2 are SGHNT and YYREEE (reference sequence). The CDR3 spells CASSLHRGNSGANVLTF. CDR3 nucleotides: TGTGCCAGCAGCTTGCATAGGGGTAACTCTGGGGCCAACGTCCTGACTTTC. The full variable domain, rest sourced from reference TRBV5-4 and TRBJ2-6, is ETGVTQSPTHLIKTRGQQVTLRCSSQSGHNTVSWYQQALGQGPQFIFQYYREEENGRGNFPPRFSGLQFPNYSSELNVNALELDDSALYLCASSLHRGNSGANVLTFGAGSRLTVL.

This clonotype was picked up many times. The chain combines TRBV4-1 with TRBJ2-7; D is unresolved. Germline CDR1 MGHRA, CDR2 YSYEKL. The CDR3 is 13 amino acids. V lost 4 bases, J lost 0 bases, and 7 bases lay in between. CDR3 loop: CASSPKGSYEQYF. The DNA of the CDR3 is TGCGCCAGCAGCCCGAAGGGCTCCTACGAGCAGTACTTC.

There are many counts of this clonotype. V gene TRBV7-2 combines with J gene TRBJ2-7, with 7 bases lining up with TRBD1. Germline lookup yields CDR1 SGHTA and CDR2 FQGNSA. There are 15 residues in the CDR3. J gave up 5 bases and V 0 bases, and 7 bases lay outside the gene matches. This CDR3 is CASSLAPGTANEQYF. As DNA, the CDR3 is TGTGCCAGCAGCTTAGCCCCCGGGACAGCGAACGAGCAGTACTTC.

This clonotype showed up many times. The chain links TRBV7-2 to TRBJ2-3; TRBD1 is a possible D gene (5 bases). Germline loops: CDR1 SGHTA, CDR2 FQGNSA. This CDR3 is built from 16 residues. V lost 4 bases and J lost 3, with 17 bases in between. The CDR3 coding sequence is TGTGCCAGCAGCTCCGAAGGGGCTAGGAAGACAGATACGCAGTATTTT. Translated: CASSSEGARKTDTQYF.

This clonotype has ten or more counts. The J gene is TRBJ1-2, the V gene TRBV28; tentative D call: TRBD1 (5 bases). CDR1 and CDR2 (germline): MDHEN, SYDVKM. This CDR3 contains 13 residues. The V end lost 9 bases, the J end lost 8 bases, and 19 bases lay between the germline ends. CDR3 sequence reads: CASERGSVNGYTF. CDR3 nucleotides: TGTGCCAGTGAACGGGGCTCCGTCAACGGCTACACCTTC.

This clonotype was seen at least ten times. This chain connects TRBV28 to TRBJ2-1, with TRBD2 identical over 7 bases. The V segment lost 3 bases and the J segment 12 bases; nucleotides outside the gene matches: 8. CDR1 and CDR2 from the germline V gene are MDHEN and SYDVKM. The CDR3 sequence is 13 residues long. The DNA for the CDR3 is TGTGCCAGCAGTTTCTCCCGGACTAGGTGGCAGTTCTTC. Its protein is CASSFSRTRWQFF. The variable domain in full, with the rest retrieved from reference TRBV28 and TRBJ2-1, is DVKVTQSSRYLVKRTGEKVFLECVQDMDHENMFWYRQDPGLGLRLIYFSYDVKMKEKGDIPEGYSVSREKKERFSLILESASTNQTSMYLCASSFSRTRWQFFGPGTRLTVL.

Regarding this clonotype: A read error is the likely source, as a far larger clone sits one nucleotide away. The chain carries TRBV6-4 and TRBJ1-1; 9 nucleotides align to TRBD1. The germline V gene encodes CDR1 MRHNA and CDR2 SNTAGT. The CDR3 consists of 14 residues. For the CDR3, the DNA is TGTGTCAGCAGTCCGGGACAGGGATTAACTGAAGCTTTCTTT. Protein sequence: CVSSPGQGLTEAFF.